A selection of T cell receptor beta chains follows, all from one sample in a study of T-cell reconstitution after alpha-beta-depleted transplantation in children. MiXCR was run by TCRdb on the PCR reads, yielding one entry per CDR3 protein. This repertoire shows some 590,000 distinct CDR3 sequences, about 11% found once; its top ten account for 3.5% to 5%. The material sequenced was PBMCs from the stem cell graft donor, taken from the stem cell graft. Receptors were obtained from a human donor who donated a stem cell graft to a child with acute myeloid leukemia. Both conserved end residues are part of each CDR3. The D gene is left open where the match is weak. Part of the rows lack a size; the others show once, few, many or a class for expanded clones.

V gene	D gene	J gene	clone size	CDR3 DNA	CDR3 protein
TRBV12-3/TRBV12-4	TRBD2	TRBJ2-3	many	TGTGCCAGCAGATTACTAGCGGGGGCCACAGATACGCAGTATTTT	CASRLLAGATDTQYF
TRBV3-1	TRBD1	TRBJ2-3	many	TGTGCCAGCAGCCACGGACAGGGGGCGAAAGCAGATACGCAGTATTTT	CASSHGQGAKADTQYF
TRBV12-3/TRBV12-4	-	TRBJ2-7	many	TGTGCCAGCAGTCTCACAGGGAATCGGTACGAGCAGTACTTC	CASSLTGNRYEQYF
TRBV28	-	TRBJ2-2	few	TGTGCCAGCACCCTGGGAACCGAGGAGCTGTTTTTT	CASTLGTEELFF
TRBV5-8	-	TRBJ2-7	-	TGTGCCAGCAAGCGGGTGAGCTACGAGCAGTACTTC	CASKRVSYEQYF
TRBV12-3/TRBV12-4	-	TRBJ2-7	many	TGTGCCAGCAGTCCCGACAGTCGGGAGCAGTACTTC	CASSPDSREQYF
TRBV20-1	TRBD2	TRBJ2-2	-	TGCAGTGCTAGAGATTCTACCGGGACTAGCGGGAGACCAAGCACCGGGGAGCTGTTTTTT	CSARDSTGTSGRPSTGELFF
TRBV29-1	-	TRBJ2-1	many	TGCAGCGTTCTGAGAAACTCAGGGGTCAATGAGCAGTTCTTC	CSVLRNSGVNEQFF
TRBV7-2	-	TRBJ1-3	few	TGTGCCAGCAGCTTACTGGGAAACACCATATATTTT	CASSLLGNTIYF
TRBV6-2/TRBV6-3	TRBD2	TRBJ2-1	many	TGTGCCAGCAAGGGGCCCCCTCGTAGCGGGAGGGGAAATGAGCAGTTCTTC	CASKGPPRSGRGNEQFF
TRBV12-3/TRBV12-4	TRBD2	TRBJ2-7	many	TGTGCCAGCAGTTTACCGGGGGGATCCTACGAGCAGTACTTC	CASSLPGGSYEQYF
TRBV20-1	-	TRBJ2-7	many	TGCAGTGCTAGAGAGGCTAGCCAGCAGTACTTC	CSAREASQQYF
TRBV5-6	-	TRBJ1-3	-	TGTGCCAGCAGCTTTTACCAGGGCCCAAACACCATATATTTT	CASSFYQGPNTIYF
TRBV7-9	TRBD1	TRBJ2-7	few	TGTGCCAGCAACAGTGGGACAGTAAGTCCCTACGAGCAGTACTTC	CASNSGTVSPYEQYF
TRBV20-1	-	TRBJ2-1	many	TGCAGTGCTAGAGATCTGGGGGCTGCCTACAATGAGCAGTTCTTC	CSARDLGAAYNEQFF
TRBV24-1	-	TRBJ2-1	many	TGTGCCACCAGCCACAGGGTTTACAATGAGCAGTTCTTC	CATSHRVYNEQFF
TRBV6-5	-	TRBJ2-7	-	TGTGCCAGCAGTTACACCGCCCCGGTCCCCCGAGAGCAGTACTTC	CASSYTAPVPREQYF
TRBV30	-	TRBJ2-1	many	TGTGCCTGGAGCGCCCACGGGGACCGGTGGTTCTTC	CAWSAHGDRWFF
TRBV7-3	-	TRBJ2-3	many	TGTGCCAGCAGCTTAGGGACTACAGATACGCAGTATTTT	CASSLGTTDTQYF
TRBV29-1	TRBD2	TRBJ2-5	many	TGCAGCGGCGGGAGACTAGAGACCCAGTACTTC	CSGGRLETQYF
TRBV9	TRBD2	TRBJ2-3	few	TGTGCCAGCAGCAACCTGCCGGGACTAGCGGACCGCACAGATACGCAGTATTTT	CASSNLPGLADRTDTQYF
TRBV11-2	-	TRBJ1-1	-	TGTGCCAGCAGCTTTTATGGTAGGGGGGCCGAGACTGAAGCTTTCTTT	CASSFYGRGAETEAFF
TRBV20-1	-	TRBJ1-2	many	TGCAGTGCTAGACAGGGAGCGTCTAACTATGGCTACACCTTC	CSARQGASNYGYTF
TRBV6-5	-	TRBJ2-7	-	TGTGCCAGCAGTTACCCCGGGAACTCCTACGAGCAGTACTTC	CASSYPGNSYEQYF
TRBV15	TRBD2	TRBJ2-3	few	TGTGCCACCAGCAGCCCAGCGGGACCCACAGATACGCAGTATTTT	CATSSPAGPTDTQYF
TRBV7-2	-	TRBJ1-1	many	TGTGCCAGCAGCATTAGGAACACTGAAGCTTTCTTT	CASSIRNTEAFF
TRBV10-3	TRBD2	TRBJ2-5	many	TGTGCCATCAGTGAGAAGATTAGCGGGTTCCAAGAGACCCAGTACTTC	CAISEKISGFQETQYF
TRBV18	TRBD2	TRBJ2-1	many	TGTGCCAGCTCACCACTGACTAGCGGGAGCTCCTACAATGAGCAGTTCTTC	CASSPLTSGSSYNEQFF
TRBV28	-	TRBJ2-1	-	TGTGCCAGCAGTTTTTTTTGGGATGAGCAGTTCTTC	CASSFFWDEQFF
TRBV20-1	-	TRBJ2-7	many	TGCAGTCCAGAGGGGTTAGGCCCGACCTACGAGCAGTACTTC	CSPEGLGPTYEQYF
TRBV7-9	-	TRBJ2-7	-	TGTGCCAGCCTACCCCGCGAGCAGTACTTC	CASLPREQYF
TRBV20-1	-	TRBJ2-3	many	TGCAGTGCTAGAGATCTCACGCAGTATTTT	CSARDLTQYF
TRBV6-2/TRBV6-3	-	TRBJ2-7	few	TGTGCCAGCAGTTCCTCGACTCGATTCTACGAGCAGTACTTC	CASSSSTRFYEQYF
TRBV20-1	-	TRBJ2-5	few	TGCAGTGCTAGAGAAGGGGCAGTTCAAGAGACCCAGTACTTC	CSAREGAVQETQYF
TRBV4-2	-	TRBJ1-1	many	TGTGCCAGCAGCCCAGAGGGTCCGGGGATGAACACTGAAGCTTTCTTT	CASSPEGPGMNTEAFF
TRBV28	-	TRBJ2-2	-	TGTGCCAGCAGTTCGGGGAGCCTAGGATTTAACACCGGGGAGCTGTTTTTT	CASSSGSLGFNTGELFF
TRBV20-1	-	TRBJ2-5	few	TGCAGTGCTAGAGGGACGGGAGTAACGGAGACCCAGTACTTC	CSARGTGVTETQYF
TRBV21-1	-	TRBJ2-7	few	TGTGCCAGCAGCCCTGCCGATACTAGTGTGATCTACGAGCAGTACTTC	CASSPADTSVIYEQYF
TRBV5-1	TRBD2	TRBJ2-7	many	TGCGCCAGCAGCTTGGAAAGCGGGAGGACATACGAGCAGTACTTC	CASSLESGRTYEQYF
TRBV7-2	-	TRBJ2-7	few	TGTGCCAGCAGCCCTCGACCAAAAACCTACGAGCAGTACTTC	CASSPRPKTYEQYF
TRBV20-1	-	TRBJ2-1	many	TGCAGTGCTAGACCCCGGGACGGCTACAATGAGCAGTTCTTC	CSARPRDGYNEQFF
TRBV7-2	TRBD1	TRBJ2-2	few	TGTGCCAGCACCTCCCCTTTCCCAGGGGGCACCGGGGAGCTGTTTTTT	CASTSPFPGGTGELFF
TRBV12-3/TRBV12-4	-	TRBJ2-7	few	TGTGCCAGCAGGTCCAGCGCCCGTTACGAGCAGTACTTC	CASRSSARYEQYF
TRBV20-1	-	TRBJ2-7	many	TGCAGTGCTAGAGATATCCGGGCCAATGCCTACGAGCAGTACTTC	CSARDIRANAYEQYF
TRBV30	-	TRBJ1-2	-	TGTGCCTGGAGTGGCGGAAACTATGGCTACACCTTC	CAWSGGNYGYTF
TRBV4-3	TRBD2	TRBJ2-1	few	TGCGCCAGCAGCCGTCGGCGCGGGAGTCTAAACAATGAGCAGTTCTTC	CASSRRRGSLNNEQFF
TRBV7-2	-	TRBJ1-1	-	TGTGCCAGCAGCGACGAAGGGGTAACTGAAGCTTTCTTT	CASSDEGVTEAFF
TRBV6-2/TRBV6-3	-	TRBJ2-1	many	TGTGCCAGCACTTTCTCCTTTCATGAGCAGTTCTTC	CASTFSFHEQFF
TRBV29-1	TRBD1	TRBJ2-7	-	TGCAGCGTTGGGGGACAGGGTCCCTACGAGCAGTACTTC	CSVGGQGPYEQYF